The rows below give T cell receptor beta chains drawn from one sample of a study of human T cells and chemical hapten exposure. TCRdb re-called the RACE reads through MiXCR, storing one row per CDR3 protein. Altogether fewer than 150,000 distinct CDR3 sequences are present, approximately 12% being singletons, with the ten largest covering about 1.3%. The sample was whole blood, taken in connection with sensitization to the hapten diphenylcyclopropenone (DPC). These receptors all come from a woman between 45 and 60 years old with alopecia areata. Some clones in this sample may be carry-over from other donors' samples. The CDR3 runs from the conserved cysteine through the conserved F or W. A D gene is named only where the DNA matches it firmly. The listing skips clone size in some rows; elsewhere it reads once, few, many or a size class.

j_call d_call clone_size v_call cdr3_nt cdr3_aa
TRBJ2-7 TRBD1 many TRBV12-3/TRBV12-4 TGTGCCAGCAGAGACGGGACAGCCAATTCCTACGAGCAGTACTTC CASRDGTANSYEQYF
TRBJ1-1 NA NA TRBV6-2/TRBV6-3 TGTGCCAGCAGACAGGAAGGGAACACTGAAGCTTTCTTT CASRQEGNTEAFF
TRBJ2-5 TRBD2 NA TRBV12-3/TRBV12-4 TGTGCCAGCACCCGAGGCGGGAGAAATAGTGAGACCCAGTACTTC CASTRGGRNSETQYF
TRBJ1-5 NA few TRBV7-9 TGTGCCAGCAGCTCATTGTCGGGTCAGCCCCAGCATTTT CASSSLSGQPQHF
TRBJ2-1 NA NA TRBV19 TGTGCCAGTAGTATAATGGGCCGACAGTATGAGCAGTTCTTC CASSIMGRQYEQFF
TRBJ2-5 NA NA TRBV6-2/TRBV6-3 TGTGCCAGCAGTTACCGCACGAGGACTGCCCAAGAGACCCAGTACTTC CASSYRTRTAQETQYF
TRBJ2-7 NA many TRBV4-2 TGTGCCAGCAGCCAAGCATCGGGGACTCTGGGGGAGCAGTACTTC CASSQASGTLGEQYF
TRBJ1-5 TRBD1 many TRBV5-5 TGTGCCAGCAGCTTACAGGGGGATTTTGCCTCCTATAGCAATCAGCCCCAGCATTTT CASSLQGDFASYSNQPQHF
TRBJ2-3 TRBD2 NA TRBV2 TGTGCCAGCTCCCTCGAGCGGGGAACAGATACGCAGTATTTT CASSLERGTDTQYF
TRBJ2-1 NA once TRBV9 TGTGCCAGCAGCGTGTCGGACACGACCTACAATGAGCAGTTCTTC CASSVSDTTYNEQFF
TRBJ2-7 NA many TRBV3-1 TGTGCCAGCAGCCAAAACGGGCCCTACGAGCAGTACTTC CASSQNGPYEQYF
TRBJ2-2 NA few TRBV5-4 TGTGCCAGCAGCTTTAGGATTAACACCGGGGAGCTGTTTTTT CASSFRINTGELFF
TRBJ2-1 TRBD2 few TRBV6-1 TGTGCCAGCGGGGGGGGTACTGGGAGTTTCTACAATGAGCAGTTCTTC CASGGGTGSFYNEQFF
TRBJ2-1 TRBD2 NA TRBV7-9 TGTGCCAGCAGCCCACCCCATCTAGCGGGAAGGAATGAGCAGTTCTTC CASSPPHLAGRNEQFF
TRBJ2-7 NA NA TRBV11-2 TGTGCCAGCAGCTTAAAGATGGGCGAATTCTACGAGCAGTACTTC CASSLKMGEFYEQYF
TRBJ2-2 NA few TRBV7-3 TGTGCCAGCAGCTTAAGGGCCAGCGCCACCGGGGAGCTGTTTTTT CASSLRASATGELFF
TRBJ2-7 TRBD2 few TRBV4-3 TGCGCCAGCAGCATCGGACTAGCGGGAGTAGCCGAGCAGTACTTC CASSIGLAGVAEQYF
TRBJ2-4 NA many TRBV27 TGTGCCAGCAGTTTGTTCGGGGCCAAAAACATTCAGTACTTC CASSLFGAKNIQYF
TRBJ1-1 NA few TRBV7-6 TGTGCCAGCAGCTTAGCGGCAAACACTGAAGCTTTCTTT CASSLAANTEAFF
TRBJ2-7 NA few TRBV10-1 TGCGCCAGCAGTGAGTCTGGGGTGGACGAGCAGTACTTC CASSESGVDEQYF
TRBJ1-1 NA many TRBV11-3 TGTGCCAGCAGCCCCAGTGGTGGGGATGCTGAAGCTTTCTTT CASSPSGGDAEAFF
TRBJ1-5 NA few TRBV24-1 TGTGCCACCAAGGGCGACAGCAGCAATCAGCCCCAGCATTTT CATKGDSSNQPQHF
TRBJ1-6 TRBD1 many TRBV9 TGTGCCAGCAGCCCAGGGGGTACGCCCCGGGAGAATTCACCCCTCCACTTT CASSPGGTPRENSPLHF
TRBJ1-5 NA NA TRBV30 TGTGCCTGGGGGAGGGTCGGTAGCAATCAGCCCCAGCATTTT CAWGRVGSNQPQHF
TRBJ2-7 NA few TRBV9 TGTGCCAGCAGCGCAACGGGGGAGCAGTACTTC CASSATGEQYF
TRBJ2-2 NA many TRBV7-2 TGTGCCAGCAGCTTAGCGGTCGGGAACACCGGGGAGCTGTTTTTT CASSLAVGNTGELFF
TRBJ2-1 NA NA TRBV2 TGTGCCAGCAGCCCACTACCGAGCTCCTACAATGAGCAGTTCTTC CASSPLPSSYNEQFF
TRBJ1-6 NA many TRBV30 TGTGCCTGGAGATCGAAGGGTAATTCACCCCTCCACTTT CAWRSKGNSPLHF
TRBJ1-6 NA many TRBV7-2 TGTGCCAGCAGCCGGCGGGGGACGGCGGGGGTGTCACCCCTCCACTTT CASSRRGTAGVSPLHF
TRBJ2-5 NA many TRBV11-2 TGTGCCAGCAGCCTGTCAGCAACCCAGTACTTC CASSLSATQYF
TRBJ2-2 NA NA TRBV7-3 TGTGCCAGCAGCTTTATTCCTAGAGGCGGGGAGCTGTTTTTT CASSFIPRGGELFF
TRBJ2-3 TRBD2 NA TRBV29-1 TGCAGCGAAAGACTAGCGGGAGCCGCAGATACGCAGTATTTT CSERLAGAADTQYF
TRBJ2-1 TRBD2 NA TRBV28 TGTGCCAGCAGCGGACTAGCGGGAGTAAATGAGCAGTTCTTC CASSGLAGVNEQFF
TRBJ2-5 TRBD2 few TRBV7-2 TGTGCCAGCAGCTTAGCGGGGACTAGCGAGGAGACCCAGTACTTC CASSLAGTSEETQYF
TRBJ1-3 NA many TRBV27 TGTGCCAGCAGTTTAAAAGGGCGCCGAGGAAACACCATATATTTT CASSLKGRRGNTIYF
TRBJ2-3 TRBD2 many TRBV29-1 TGCAGCGTTGGTGGCGGGAGGGGAGCCGGAGATACGCAGTATTTT CSVGGGRGAGDTQYF
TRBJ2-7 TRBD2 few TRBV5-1 TGCGCCAGCCAGTCAAGCGGGGGGCGCTACGAGCAGTACTTC CASQSSGGRYEQYF
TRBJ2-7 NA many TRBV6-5 TGTGCCAGCAGGCCGGGTAGTAGGAGGGAGCAGTACTTC CASRPGSRREQYF
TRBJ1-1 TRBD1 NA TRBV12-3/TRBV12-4 TGTGCCAGCAGTCCCTCCTTTCCCGGGACAGGGATTGGTGAAGCTTTCTTT CASSPSFPGTGIGEAFF
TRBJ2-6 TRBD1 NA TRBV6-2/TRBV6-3 TGTGCCAGCAGTTACTCTGCCCGGTCACAGGGGGCGATGGGGGCCAACGTCCTGACTTTC CASSYSARSQGAMGANVLTF
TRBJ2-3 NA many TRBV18 TGTGCCAGCTCAGCCCAGGGAACAGATACGCAGTATTTT CASSAQGTDTQYF
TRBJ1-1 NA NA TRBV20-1 TGCACTTTGAAGGGAAACACTGAAGCTTTCTTT CTLKGNTEAFF
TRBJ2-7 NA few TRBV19 TGTGCCACCACTGCCCCTCGGGGGAGGACCGATTACGAGCAGTACTTC CATTAPRGRTDYEQYF
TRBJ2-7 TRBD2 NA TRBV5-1 TGCGCCAGCAGCTTGGGGGGCAGCGGGAGCTACGAGCAGTACTTC CASSLGGSGSYEQYF
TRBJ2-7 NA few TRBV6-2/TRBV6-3 TGTGCCAGCGCCCGGGACACCATTTACGAGCAGTACTTC CASARDTIYEQYF
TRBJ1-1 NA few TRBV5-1 TGCGCCAGCAGCTTTCCGGGGAGCACTGAAGCTTTCTTT CASSFPGSTEAFF
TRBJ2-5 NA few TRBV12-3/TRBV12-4 TGTGCCAGCAGTCCAGGTGGGGTCCAAGAGACCCAGTACTTC CASSPGGVQETQYF
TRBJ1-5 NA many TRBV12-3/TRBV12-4 TGTGCCAGCATCTCGGACAGATTTGATCAGCCCCAGCATTTT CASISDRFDQPQHF
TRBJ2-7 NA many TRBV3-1 TGTGCCAGCAGCCGCATGATCTCCTACGAGCAGTACTTC CASSRMISYEQYF